The clone carrying this T cell receptor (beta chain) was counted between two and nine times. Here immunoSEQ multiplex PCR was the method, and the copy in TCRdb shows in-frame clones only, minus some. Among approximately 64,000 clones listed, 75% to 90% were seen once. The data are from a study of cytomegalovirus exposure and HLA in healthy donors. V was clipped by 1 base and J by 4 bases; unmatched bases: 4. The CDR3 loop spans 14 amino acids. Germline V gene lookup returns CDR1 SGHRS and CDR2 YFSETQ. V and J are TRBV5-1 and TRBJ1-2, with 7 bases aligning to TRBD1. The sequencing sample was made of PBMCs. The sequence was collected from a woman aged 18-29 years in good health and CMV-seronegative. CDR3 residues: CASSLTGTAYGYTF. The CDR3 region has the DNA TGCGCCAGCAGCTTGACCGGGACAGCCTATGGCTACACCTTC.